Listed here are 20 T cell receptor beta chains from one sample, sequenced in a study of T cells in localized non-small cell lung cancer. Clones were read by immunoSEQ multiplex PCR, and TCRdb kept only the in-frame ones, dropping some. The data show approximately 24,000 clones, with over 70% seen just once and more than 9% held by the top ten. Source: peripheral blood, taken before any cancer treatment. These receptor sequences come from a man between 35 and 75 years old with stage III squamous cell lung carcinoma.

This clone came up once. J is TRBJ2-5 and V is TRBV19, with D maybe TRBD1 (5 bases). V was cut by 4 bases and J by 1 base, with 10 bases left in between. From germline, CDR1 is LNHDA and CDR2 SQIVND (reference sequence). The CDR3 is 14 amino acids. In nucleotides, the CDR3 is TGTGCCAGTAGTACCGCAGGGCGCCAAGAGACCCAGTACTTC. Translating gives CASSTAGRQETQYF.

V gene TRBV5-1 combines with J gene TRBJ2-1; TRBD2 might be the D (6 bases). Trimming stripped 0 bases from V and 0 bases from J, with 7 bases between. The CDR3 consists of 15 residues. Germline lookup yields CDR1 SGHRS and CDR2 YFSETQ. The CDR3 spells CASSLVADSYNEQFF. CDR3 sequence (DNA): TGCGCCAGCAGCTTGGTAGCGGACTCCTACAATGAGCAGTTCTTC. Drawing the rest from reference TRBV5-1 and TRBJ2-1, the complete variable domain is KAGVTQTPRYLIKTRGQQVTLSCSPISGHRSVSWYQQTPGQGLQFLFEYFSETQRNKGNFPGRFSGRQFSNSRSEMNVSTLELGDSALYLCASSLVADSYNEQFFGPGTRLTVL.

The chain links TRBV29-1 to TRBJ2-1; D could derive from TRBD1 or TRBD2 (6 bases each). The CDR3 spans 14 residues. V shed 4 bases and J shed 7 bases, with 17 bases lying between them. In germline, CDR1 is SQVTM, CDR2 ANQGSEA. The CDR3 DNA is TGCAGCGTTGTGGGGCAGGGAGGACAGAATGAGCAGTTCTTC. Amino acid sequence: CSVVGQGGQNEQFF.

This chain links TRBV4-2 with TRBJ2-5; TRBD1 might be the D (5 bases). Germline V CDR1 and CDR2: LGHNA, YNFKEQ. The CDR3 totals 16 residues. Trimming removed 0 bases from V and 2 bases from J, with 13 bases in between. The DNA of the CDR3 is TGTGCCAGCAGCCAAGAGCAGGGTCTTGGGCAAGAGACCCAGTACTTC. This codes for CASSQEQGLGQETQYF.

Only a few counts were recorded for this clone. CDR3 in amino acids: CASSPETGGNSPLHF. CDR3 nucleotide sequence: TGTGCCAGCAGCCCCGAAACAGGGGGTAATTCACCCCTCCACTTT. V usage is TRBV7-9 and J usage is TRBJ1-6; 8 positions agree with TRBD1. The V segment lost 5 bases and the J segment 6 bases; nucleotides outside the gene matches: 6. Germline-derived CDR1 and CDR2 are SEHNR and FQNEAQ (reference sequence). The CDR3 is 15 residues long.

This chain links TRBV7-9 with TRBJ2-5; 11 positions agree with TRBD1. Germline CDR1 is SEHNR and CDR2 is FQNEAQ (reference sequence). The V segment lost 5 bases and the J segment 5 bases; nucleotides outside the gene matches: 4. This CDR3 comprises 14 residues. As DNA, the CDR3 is TGTGCCAGCAGCCAGGACAGGGGGCGTGAGACCCAGTACTTC. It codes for CASSQDRGRETQYF.

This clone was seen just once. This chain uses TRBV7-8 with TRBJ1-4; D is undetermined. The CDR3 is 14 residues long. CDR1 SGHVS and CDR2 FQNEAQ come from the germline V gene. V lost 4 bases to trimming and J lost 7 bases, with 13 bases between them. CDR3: CASSSGARTEKLFF. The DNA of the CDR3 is TGTGCCAGCAGCTCAGGAGCCAGGACTGAAAAACTGTTTTTT.

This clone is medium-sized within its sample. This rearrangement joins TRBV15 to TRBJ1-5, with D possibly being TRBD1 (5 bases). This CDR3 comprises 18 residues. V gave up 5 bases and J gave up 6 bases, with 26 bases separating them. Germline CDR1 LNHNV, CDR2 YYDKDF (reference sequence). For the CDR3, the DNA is TGTGCCACCAGCGGAGCGTCCCCGGACAAAGGATGGGCTCAGCCCCAGCATTTT. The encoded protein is CATSGASPDKGWAQPQHF.

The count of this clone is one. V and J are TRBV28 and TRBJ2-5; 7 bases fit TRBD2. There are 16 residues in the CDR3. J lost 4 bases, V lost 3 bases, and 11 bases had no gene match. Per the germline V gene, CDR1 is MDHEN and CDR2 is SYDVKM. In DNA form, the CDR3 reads TGTGCCAGCAGTTTTCCTGGATCGGGAGGCTCAGAGACCCAGTACTTC. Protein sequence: CASSFPGSGGSETQYF.

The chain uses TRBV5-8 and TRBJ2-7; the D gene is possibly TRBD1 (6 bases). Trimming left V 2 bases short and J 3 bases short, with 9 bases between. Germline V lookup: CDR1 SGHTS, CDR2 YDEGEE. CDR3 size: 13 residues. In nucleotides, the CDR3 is TGTGCCAGCAGCTTCGTAGGGGGCTACGAGCAGTACTTC. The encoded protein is CASSFVGGYEQYF. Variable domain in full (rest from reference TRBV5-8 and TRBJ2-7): EAGVTQSPTHLIKTRGQQATLRCSPISGHTSVYWYQQALGLGLQFLLWYDEGEERNRGNFPPRFSGRQFPNYSSELNVNALELEDSALYLCASSFVGGYEQYFGPGTRLTVT.

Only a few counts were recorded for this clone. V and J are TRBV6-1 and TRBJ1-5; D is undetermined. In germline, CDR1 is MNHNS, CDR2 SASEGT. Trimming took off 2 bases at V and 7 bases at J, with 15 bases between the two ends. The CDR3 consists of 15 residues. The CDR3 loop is CASSESWRTTQPQHF. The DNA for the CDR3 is TGTGCCAGCAGTGAAAGTTGGCGGACTACCCAGCCCCAGCATTTT.

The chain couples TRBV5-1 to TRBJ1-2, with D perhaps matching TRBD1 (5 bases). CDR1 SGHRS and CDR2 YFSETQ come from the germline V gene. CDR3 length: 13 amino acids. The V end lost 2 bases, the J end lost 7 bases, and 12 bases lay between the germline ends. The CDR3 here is CASSLEGRAGYTF. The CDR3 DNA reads TGCGCCAGCAGCTTAGAGGGGAGAGCTGGCTACACCTTC.

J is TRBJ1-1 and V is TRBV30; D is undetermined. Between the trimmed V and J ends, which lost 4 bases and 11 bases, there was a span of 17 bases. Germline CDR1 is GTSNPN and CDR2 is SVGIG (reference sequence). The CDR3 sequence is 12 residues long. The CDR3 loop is CAWTFSGLGAFF. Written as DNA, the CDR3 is TGTGCCTGGACCTTTTCAGGATTGGGCGCTTTCTTT.

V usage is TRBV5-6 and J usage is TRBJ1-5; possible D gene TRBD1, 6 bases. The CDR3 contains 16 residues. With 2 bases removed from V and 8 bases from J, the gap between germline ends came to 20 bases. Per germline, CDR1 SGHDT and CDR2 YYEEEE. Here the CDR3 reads CASSFNRELLGEPQHF. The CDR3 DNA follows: TGTGCCAGCAGCTTTAACAGGGAACTCTTGGGGGAGCCCCAGCATTTT.

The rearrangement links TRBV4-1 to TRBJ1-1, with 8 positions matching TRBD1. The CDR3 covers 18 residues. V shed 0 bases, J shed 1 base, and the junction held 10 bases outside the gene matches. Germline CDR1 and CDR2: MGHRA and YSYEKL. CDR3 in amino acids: CASSQDQGRTGWNTEAFF. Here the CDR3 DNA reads TGCGCCAGCAGCCAAGATCAGGGGAGGACAGGGTGGAACACTGAAGCTTTCTTT.

The CDR3 region is CATMGRGRRYTF. The CDR3 bases are TGTGCCACCATGGGTAGGGGGCGCCGCTACACCTTC. This chain joins TRBV27 and TRBJ1-2; 7 bases line up with TRBD1. Germline lookup yields CDR1 MNHEY and CDR2 SMNVEV (reference sequence). After removal of 10 bases from V and 9 bases from J, the junction contained 11 bases not matched to a gene. The CDR3 is 12 amino acids.

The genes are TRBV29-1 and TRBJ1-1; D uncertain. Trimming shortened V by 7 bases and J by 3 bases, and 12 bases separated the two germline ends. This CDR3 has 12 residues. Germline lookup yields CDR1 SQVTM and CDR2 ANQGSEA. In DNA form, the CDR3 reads TGCAGCGCTAGGGTGAGGGACACTGAAGCTTTCTTT. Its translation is CSARVRDTEAFF. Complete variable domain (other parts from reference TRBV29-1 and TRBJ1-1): SAVISQKPSRDICQRGTSLTIQCQVDSQVTMMFWYRQQPGQSLTLIATANQGSEATYESGFVIDKFPISRPNLTFSTLTVSNMSPEDSSIYLCSARVRDTEAFFGQGTRLTVV.

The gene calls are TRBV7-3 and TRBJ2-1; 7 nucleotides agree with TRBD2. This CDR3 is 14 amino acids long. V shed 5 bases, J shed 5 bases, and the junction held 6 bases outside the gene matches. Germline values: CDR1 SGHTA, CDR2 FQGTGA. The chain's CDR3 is CASSPWGGHNEQFF. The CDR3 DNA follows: TGTGCCAGCAGCCCCTGGGGAGGGCACAATGAGCAGTTCTTC.

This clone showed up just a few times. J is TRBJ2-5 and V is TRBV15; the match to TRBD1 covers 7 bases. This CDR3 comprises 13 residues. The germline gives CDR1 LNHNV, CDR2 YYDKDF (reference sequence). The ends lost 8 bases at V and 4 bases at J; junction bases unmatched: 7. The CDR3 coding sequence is TGTGCCACCGCTGACAGGGCGGCAGAGACCCAGTACTTC. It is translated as CATADRAAETQYF. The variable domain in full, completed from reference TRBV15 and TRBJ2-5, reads DAMVIQNPRYQVTQFGKPVTLSCSQTLNHNVMYWYQQKSSQAPKLLFHYYDKDFNNEADTPDNFQSRRPNTSFCFLDIRSPGLGDTAMYLCATADRAAETQYFGPGTRLLVL.

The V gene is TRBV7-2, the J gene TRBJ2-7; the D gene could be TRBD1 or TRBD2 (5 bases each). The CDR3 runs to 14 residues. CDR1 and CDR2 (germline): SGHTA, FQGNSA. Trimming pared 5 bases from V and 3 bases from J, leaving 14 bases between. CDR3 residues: CASSLSGARYEQYF. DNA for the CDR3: TGTGCCAGCAGCCTCTCCGGGGCCCGCTACGAGCAGTACTTC.